This TCR beta chain originates from a study of tumor and adjacent non-tumor tissue in lung cancer. Looking at the study overall: There were 12 adenocarcinoma, a couple of squamous cell carcinoma and 1 small cell lung cancer cases. The patients, roughly eleven men and four to six women, were about 31 to 85 with stage I to III disease.

CDR1 is MDHEN, CDR2 SYDVKM, per germline. The CDR3 has 16 amino acids, counting both end residues. Concerning this clonotype itself: The CDR3 end shows no conserved phenylalanine or tryptophan, and so a read error is likely. The limits of the CDR3 on the DNA are not certain, so only TCRdb's listed CDR3 is given.

A modified ARM-PCR protocol with three rounds of nested PCR amplified TCRbeta. TCRdb used MiXCR to reprocess the multiplex PCR reads, holding one entry per CDR3 protein. The sample shows 48,000 or so distinct CDR3 sequences, around 67% of them seen only once. The template was RNA from unsorted bulk tissue. This non-tumor lung sample came from over 3 cm beyond the tumor edge. The sequence derives from a woman between 65 and 79 years old with non-small cell lung cancer. The source material was distant non-tumor lung tissue. This rearrangement joins TRBV28 to TRBJ2-5; TRBD2, the D gene given by the table, was not confirmed from the DNA. CDR3 residues: CASSALVSGQKETQYL.